The T cell receptor beta chain described here comes from a study of cytomegalovirus exposure and HLA in healthy donors. Germline V gene sequence: CDR1 MNHEY, CDR2 SVGAGI. The CDR3 length is 15 residues. J lost 0 bases, V lost 5 bases, and 4 bases had no gene match. TCRdb's copy holds only in-frame clones and misses some; the assay was immunoSEQ multiplex PCR. The data hold 190,000 or so clones, with about 80% observed a single time. This TCR was sampled from a woman aged 18-29 years in good health and CMV-seropositive. This chain joins TRBV6-5 and TRBJ2-3; 8 nucleotides match TRBD1. The sequenced material came from PBMCs. The chain's CDR3 is CASSPTGASTDTQYF. CDR3 bases: TGTGCCAGCAGTCCGACAGGGGCCAGCACAGATACGCAGTATTTT.